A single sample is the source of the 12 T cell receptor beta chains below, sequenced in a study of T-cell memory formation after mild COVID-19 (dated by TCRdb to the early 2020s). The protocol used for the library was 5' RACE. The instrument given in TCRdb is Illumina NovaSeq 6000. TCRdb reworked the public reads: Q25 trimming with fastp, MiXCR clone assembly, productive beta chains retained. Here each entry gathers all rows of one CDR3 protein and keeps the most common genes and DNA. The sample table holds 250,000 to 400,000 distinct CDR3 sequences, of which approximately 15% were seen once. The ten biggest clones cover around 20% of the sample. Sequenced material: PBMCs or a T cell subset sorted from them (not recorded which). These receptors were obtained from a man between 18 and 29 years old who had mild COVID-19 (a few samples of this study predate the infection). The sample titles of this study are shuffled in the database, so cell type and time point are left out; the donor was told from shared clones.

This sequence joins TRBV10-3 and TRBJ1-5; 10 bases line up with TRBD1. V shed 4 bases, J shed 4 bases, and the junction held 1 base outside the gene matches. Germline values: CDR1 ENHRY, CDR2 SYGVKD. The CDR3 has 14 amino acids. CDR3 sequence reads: CAISVGQGNQPQHF. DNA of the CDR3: TGTGCCATCAGTGTGGGACAGGGGAATCAGCCCCAGCATTTT.

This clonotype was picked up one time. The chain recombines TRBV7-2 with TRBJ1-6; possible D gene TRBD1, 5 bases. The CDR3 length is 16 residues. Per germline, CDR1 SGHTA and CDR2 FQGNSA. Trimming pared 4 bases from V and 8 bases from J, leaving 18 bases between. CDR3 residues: CASSSGRALGHSPLHF. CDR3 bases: TGTGCCAGCAGCTCGGGCAGGGCCCTCGGTCATTCACCCCTCCACTTT.

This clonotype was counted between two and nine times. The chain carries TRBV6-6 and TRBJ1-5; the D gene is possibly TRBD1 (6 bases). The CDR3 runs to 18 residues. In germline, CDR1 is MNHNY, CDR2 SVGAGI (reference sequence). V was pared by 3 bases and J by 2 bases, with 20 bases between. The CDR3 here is CASSYRLRTRQGNQPQHF. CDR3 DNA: TGTGCCAGCAGTTATCGACTGAGGACCCGACAGGGCAATCAGCCCCAGCATTTT.

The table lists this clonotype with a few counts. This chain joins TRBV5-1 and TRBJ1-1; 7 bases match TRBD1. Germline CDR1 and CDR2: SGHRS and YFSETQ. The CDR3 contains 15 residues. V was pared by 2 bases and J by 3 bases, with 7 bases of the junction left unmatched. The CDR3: CASSFMTGWDTEAFF. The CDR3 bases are TGCGCCAGCAGCTTTATGACAGGGTGGGACACTGAAGCTTTCTTT.

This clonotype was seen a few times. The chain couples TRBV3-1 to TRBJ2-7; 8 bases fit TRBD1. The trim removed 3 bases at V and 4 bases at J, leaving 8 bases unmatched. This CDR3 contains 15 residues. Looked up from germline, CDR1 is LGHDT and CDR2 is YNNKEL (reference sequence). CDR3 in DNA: TGTGCCAGCAGCCACTATTCCAGGGGGCGTTACGAGCAGTACTTC. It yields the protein CASSHYSRGRYEQYF.

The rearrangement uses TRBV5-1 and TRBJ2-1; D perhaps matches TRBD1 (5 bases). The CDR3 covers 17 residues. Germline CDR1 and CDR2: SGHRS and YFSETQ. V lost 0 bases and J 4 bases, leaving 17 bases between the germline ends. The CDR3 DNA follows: TGCGCCAGCAGCTTGGGCCTAGGGGTCCCATATTACAATGAGCAGTTCTTC. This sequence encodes CASSLGLGVPYYNEQFF. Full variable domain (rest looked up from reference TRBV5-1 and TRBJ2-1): KAGVTQTPRYLIKTRGQQVTLSCSPISGHRSVSWYQQTPGQGLQFLFEYFSETQRNKGNFPGRFSGRQFSNSRSEMNVSTLELGDSALYLCASSLGLGVPYYNEQFFGPGTRLTVL.

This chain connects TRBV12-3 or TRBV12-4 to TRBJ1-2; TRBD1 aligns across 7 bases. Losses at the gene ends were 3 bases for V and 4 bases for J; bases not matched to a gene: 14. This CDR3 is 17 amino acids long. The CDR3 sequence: CASSLRTGASLGYGYTF. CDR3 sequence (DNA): TGTGCCAGCAGTTTGAGAACAGGGGCTTCTTTGGGCTATGGCTACACCTTC.

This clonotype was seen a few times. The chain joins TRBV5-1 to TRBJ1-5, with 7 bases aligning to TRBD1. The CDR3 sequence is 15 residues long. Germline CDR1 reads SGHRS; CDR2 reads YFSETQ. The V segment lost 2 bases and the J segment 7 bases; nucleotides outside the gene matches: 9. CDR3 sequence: CASSLNTGEKQPQHF. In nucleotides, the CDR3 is TGCGCCAGCAGCTTAAATACAGGGGAGAAGCAGCCCCAGCATTTT.

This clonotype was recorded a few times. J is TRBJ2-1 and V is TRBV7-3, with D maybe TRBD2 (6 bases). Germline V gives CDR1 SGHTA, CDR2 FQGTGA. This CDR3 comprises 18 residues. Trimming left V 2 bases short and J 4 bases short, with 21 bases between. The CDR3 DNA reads TGTGCCAGCAGCTTACGGGACTCCCGGTACCCGCCTTACAATGAGCAGTTCTTC. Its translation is CASSLRDSRYPPYNEQFF. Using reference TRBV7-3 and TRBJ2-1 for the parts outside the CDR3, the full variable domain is GAGVSQTPSNKVTEKGKYVELRCDPISGHTALYWYRQSLGQGPEFLIYFQGTGAADDSGLPNDRFFAVRPEGSVSTLKIQRTERGDSAVYLCASSLRDSRYPPYNEQFFGPGTRLTVL.

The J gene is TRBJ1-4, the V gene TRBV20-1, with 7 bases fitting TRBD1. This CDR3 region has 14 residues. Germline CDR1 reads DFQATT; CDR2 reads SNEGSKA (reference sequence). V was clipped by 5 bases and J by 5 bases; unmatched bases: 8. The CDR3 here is CSARRGTENEKLFF. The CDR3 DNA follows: TGCAGTGCTCGCAGGGGGACGGAGAATGAAAAACTGTTTTTT.

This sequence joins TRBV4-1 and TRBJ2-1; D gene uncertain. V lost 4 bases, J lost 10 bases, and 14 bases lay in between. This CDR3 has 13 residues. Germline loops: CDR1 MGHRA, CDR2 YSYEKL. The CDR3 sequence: CASSLEVTDEQFF. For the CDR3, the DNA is TGCGCCAGCAGCCTCGAGGTCACCGACGAGCAGTTCTTC.

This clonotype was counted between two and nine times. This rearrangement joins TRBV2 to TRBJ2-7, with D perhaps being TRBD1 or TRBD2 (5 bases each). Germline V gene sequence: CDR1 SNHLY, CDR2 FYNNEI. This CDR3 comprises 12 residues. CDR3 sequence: CAFRDVRLEQYF. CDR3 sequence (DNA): TGTGCATTCCGGGACGTCAGGCTCGAGCAGTACTTC.